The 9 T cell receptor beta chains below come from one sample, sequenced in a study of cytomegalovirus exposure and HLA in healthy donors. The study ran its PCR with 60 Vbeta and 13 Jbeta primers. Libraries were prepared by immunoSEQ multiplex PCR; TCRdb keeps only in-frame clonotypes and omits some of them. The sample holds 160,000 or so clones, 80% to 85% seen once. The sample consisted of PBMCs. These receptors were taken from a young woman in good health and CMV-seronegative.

The CDR3: CASSSSIPGQGAFYEQYF. CDR3 coding DNA: TGTGCCAGCAGTTCCTCAATCCCGGGACAGGGGGCCTTCTACGAGCAGTACTTC. The rearrangement uses TRBV28 and TRBJ2-7, with 12 bases matching TRBD1. Trimming took 4 bases from V and 3 from J; bases not matched to a gene: 13. The CDR3 extends over 18 amino acids. Per the germline V gene, CDR1 is MDHEN and CDR2 is SYDVKM. Variable domain in full (rest from reference TRBV28 and TRBJ2-7): DVKVTQSSRYLVKRTGEKVFLECVQDMDHENMFWYRQDPGLGLRLIYFSYDVKMKEKGDIPEGYSVSREKKERFSLILESASTNQTSMYLCASSSSIPGQGAFYEQYFGPGTRLTVT.

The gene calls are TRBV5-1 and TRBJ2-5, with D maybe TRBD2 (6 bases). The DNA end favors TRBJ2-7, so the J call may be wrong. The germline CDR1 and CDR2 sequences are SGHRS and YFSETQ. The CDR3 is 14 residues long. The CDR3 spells CASSLEGLLYEQYF. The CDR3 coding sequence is TGCGCCAGCAGCTTGGAGGGACTGCTCTACGAGCAGTACTTC.

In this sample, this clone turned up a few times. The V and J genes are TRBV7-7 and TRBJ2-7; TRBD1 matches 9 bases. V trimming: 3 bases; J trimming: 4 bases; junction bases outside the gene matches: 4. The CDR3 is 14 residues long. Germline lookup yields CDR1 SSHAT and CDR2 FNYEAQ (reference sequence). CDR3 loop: CASSFGTGNYEQYF. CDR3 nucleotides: TGTGCCAGCAGCTTCGGGACAGGGAATTACGAGCAGTACTTC.

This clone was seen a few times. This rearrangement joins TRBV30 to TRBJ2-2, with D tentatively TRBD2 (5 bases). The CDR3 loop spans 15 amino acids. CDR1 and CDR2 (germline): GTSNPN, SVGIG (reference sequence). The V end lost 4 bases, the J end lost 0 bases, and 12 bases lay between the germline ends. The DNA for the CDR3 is TGTGCCTGGATTAAAACTAGGTCGAACACCGGGGAGCTGTTTTTT. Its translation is CAWIKTRSNTGELFF.

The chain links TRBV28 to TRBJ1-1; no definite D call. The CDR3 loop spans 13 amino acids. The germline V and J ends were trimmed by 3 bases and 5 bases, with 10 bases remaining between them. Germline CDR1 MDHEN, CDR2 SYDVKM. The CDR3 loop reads CASSFFEGTEAFF. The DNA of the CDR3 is TGTGCCAGCAGTTTCTTCGAGGGTACTGAAGCTTTCTTT.

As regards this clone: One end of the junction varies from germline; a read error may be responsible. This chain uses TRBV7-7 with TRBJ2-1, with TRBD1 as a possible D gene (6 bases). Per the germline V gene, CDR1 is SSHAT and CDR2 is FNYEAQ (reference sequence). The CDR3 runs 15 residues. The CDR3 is CASSLARAGADEQFF. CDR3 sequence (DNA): TGTGCTAGCAGCTTAGCGCGGGCAGGGGCCGATGAGCAGTTCTTC. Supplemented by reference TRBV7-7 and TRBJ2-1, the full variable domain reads GAGVSQSPRYKVTKRGQDVTLRCDPISSHATLYWYQQALGQGPEFLTYFNYEAQPDKSGLPSDRFSAERPEGSISTLTIQRTEQRDSAMYRCASSLARAGADEQFFGPGTRLTVL.

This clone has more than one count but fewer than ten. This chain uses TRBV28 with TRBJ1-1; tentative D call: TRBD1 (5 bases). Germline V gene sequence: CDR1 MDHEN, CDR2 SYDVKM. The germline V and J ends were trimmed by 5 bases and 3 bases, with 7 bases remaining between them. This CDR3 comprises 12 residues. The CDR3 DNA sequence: TGTGCCAGCAGTCAACAGGACACTGAAGCTTTCTTT. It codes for CASSQQDTEAFF.

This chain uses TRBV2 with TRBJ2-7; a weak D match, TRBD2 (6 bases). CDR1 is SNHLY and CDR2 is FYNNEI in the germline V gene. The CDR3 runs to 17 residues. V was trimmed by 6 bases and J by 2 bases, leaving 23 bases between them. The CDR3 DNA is TGTGCCAGCAGCGCATCGTTCCCGGGACTCCGAGCCTACGAGCAGTACTTC. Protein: CASSASFPGLRAYEQYF.

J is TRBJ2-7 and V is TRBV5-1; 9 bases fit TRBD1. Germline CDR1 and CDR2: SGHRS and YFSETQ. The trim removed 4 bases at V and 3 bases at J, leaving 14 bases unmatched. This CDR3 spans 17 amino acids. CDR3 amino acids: CASSGGDRVPDLYEQYF. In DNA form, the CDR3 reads TGCGCCAGCAGCGGGGGGGACAGGGTCCCCGATCTCTACGAGCAGTACTTC.